This T cell receptor (beta chain) was sequenced in a study of blood T cells in healthy people across ages. Together with a sample-barcoded 5' primer, a J-beta primer mix was included in a second PCR lasting about 6 to 11 cycles. Sequencing yielded, for each sample, at least 2.5 million paired-end reads carrying CDR3. TCRdb ran MiXCR on the 5' RACE reads and lists one entry per CDR3 protein. The table shows roughly 1,800,000 distinct CDR3 sequences, with 40% to 55% occurring only once. The clonotype comes from a woman aged 40 to 50 in good health. Sequencing input: blood.

The CDR3 DNA reads TGTGCCAGCAGTTTAGTCGGGGGTCTAACCAAAAACATTCAGTACTTC. This translates into CASSLVGGLTKNIQYF. This chain uses TRBV12-3 or TRBV12-4 with TRBJ2-4, with a tentative D call TRBD2 (6 bases). V gave up 1 base and J gave up 2 bases, with 12 bases separating them. This CDR3 spans 16 amino acids.